This T cell receptor (beta chain) emerged from a study of regulatory T cells in long-lasting Graves disease. About the research overall: Prior antithyroid drug treatment in newly diagnosed Graves' patients lasted under 3 months.

For TCR beta, libraries came from iRepertoire HTBI primers and Arm-PCR of CDR3 regions. MiXCR was run by TCRdb on the multiplex PCR reads, yielding one entry per CDR3 protein. The sample lists fewer than 550,000 distinct CDR3 sequences, approximately 16% occurring once. This clonotype has just a few counts. Its antigen is not known. The study, taken as a whole, reports: Patients with persistent Graves' had lower TCR diversity than newly diagnosed patients. The persistent group shared 2,500 or so public clonotypes, more than the approximately 1,000 shared by new patients.

Regarding time point: newly diagnosed GD, antithyroid drugs for less than 3 months. With RNA extracted from PBMCs as input, the TCR library was made. V was cut by 7 bases and J by 7 bases, with 19 bases left in between. The CDR3 contains 15 residues. Germline-derived CDR1 and CDR2 are LNHDA and SQIVND (reference sequence). This sample was also put to use in a study of T cells in Graves' hyperthyroidism and ophthalmopathy. As reported in that work: Diagnosis relied on clinical symptoms, serum thyroxine and TRAb, thyroid ultrasound and orbital computed tomography.

Sequenced material: peripheral blood mononuclear cells (PBMCs), taken at new diagnosis, from a patient treated with antithyroid drugs. The chain joins TRBV19 to TRBJ2-2, with a possible D match to TRBD2 (6 bases). This receptor was identified in a woman aged 18-29 years with Graves disease. The CDR3 region is CASTAEGLLLGELFF. The CDR3 DNA follows: TGTGCCAGTACCGCGGAGGGCCTCCTTCTCGGGGAGCTGTTTTTT. Using reference TRBV19 and TRBJ2-2 for the parts outside the CDR3, the full variable domain is DGGITQSPKYLFRKEGQNVTLSCEQNLNHDAMYWYRQDPGQGLRLIYYSQIVNDFQKGDIAEGYSVSREKKESFPLTVTSAQKNPTAFYLCASTAEGLLLGELFFGEGSRLTVL.